The present T cell receptor (beta chain) was sequenced within a study of vaccination and CD4 T cells after COVID-19. Study information: At a median approximately 100 days (range 35 to 161) after diagnosis, post-COVID samples were drawn.

The CDR3 has 14 residues. The germline V gene has CDR1 KGHSH and CDR2 LQKENI. V was trimmed by 3 bases and J by 4 bases, leaving 12 bases between them. Treatment denoted: roughly 11-day PBMC culture with coronavirus spike peptide pools or control peptides (ViraFEST assay). Gathered ahead of the COVID-19 pandemic (2011-2018) were the CD4+ T cells of the unexposed donor. IL-2 at 9.5 to 10 IU/ml and peptide pools at roughly 10 ug/ml were added to PBMCs cultured at roughly 2 million per well. Researchers grew the cells for nine to eleven days and then pulled out CD4+ T cells by negative selection. The Oncomine TCR Beta short-read assay sequenced DNA from cultured CD4+ T cells. TCRdb re-derived calls from the PCR reads in MiXCR, one entry per CDR3 protein. The sample has approximately 6,000 distinct CDR3 sequences; roughly 36% are singletons. This clonotype was counted only a few times. Its antigen is unidentified.

This TCR was recovered from a human donor in good health. The sequencing sample was made of CD4+ T cells from blood, cultured in vitro. The V and J genes are TRBV18 and TRBJ1-2, with D hard to call. The CDR3 bases are TGTGCCAGCTCACCGGAAGGGCAGGTCTATGGCTACACCTTC. Residues: CASSPEGQVYGYTF.